The sequence of this TCR beta chain was determined in a study of blood T cell repertoires in COVID-19. On the study more broadly: Samples of COVID-19 (acute and convalescent) were obtained from the United States, Italy and Spain. From T cells, B-cell-depleted T cells, or PBMCs came the material, which was cDNA or gDNA.

V lost 4 bases and J lost 0, with 17 bases in between. The germline gives CDR1 SGHRS, CDR2 YFSETQ. This CDR3 spans 18 amino acids. In the authors' workflow: Reference gene primer amplification gave nucleated cell count estimates. The repertoire was sequenced with immunoSEQ multiplex PCR; TCRdb's copy has only in-frame clones and lacks some. The D gene and trimming were derived from the DNA, and the V and J assignments and clone size from that table. The sample has 200,000 to 300,000 clones, about four fifths seen once. This receptor was obtained from a woman of 80 years or more with COVID-19, enrolled during active disease. V and J are TRBV5-1 and TRBJ1-6; D is undetermined. Sequenced material: peripheral blood. The CDR3: CASSLSGLTSSYNSPLHF. The CDR3 DNA follows: TGCGCCAGCAGCCTCTCCGGACTGACGAGCTCCTATAATTCACCCCTCCACTTT.